The 10 T cell receptor beta chains reported below all come from one sample, sequenced in a study of blood T cell repertoires in COVID-19. Here immunoSEQ multiplex PCR was the method, and the copy in TCRdb shows in-frame clones only, minus some. The sample records 200,000 to 250,000 clones, about 79% being singletons. Sequencing was carried out using peripheral blood. These TCRs come from a middle-aged man with active or convalescent COVID-19.

The chain has TRBV10-2 and TRBJ2-1; 15 bases are a match to TRBD2. This CDR3 region has 17 residues. Germline V gives CDR1 WSHSY, CDR2 SAAADI. Trimming cost V 1 base and J 6 bases; bases outside gene matches: 4. The CDR3 bases are TGCGCCAGCAGTGAGTTTCGGACTAGCGGGAGGGCCAATGAGCAGTTCTTC. It codes for CASSEFRTSGRANEQFF.

This clone occurred once. The V gene is TRBV7-2, the J gene TRBJ2-3; 10 bases match TRBD2. The trim removed 1 base at V and 4 bases at J, leaving 5 bases unmatched. CDR3 length: 16 amino acids. CDR1 SGHTA and CDR2 FQGNSA come from the germline V gene. Written as DNA, the CDR3 is TGTGCCAGCAGCTTAGATAGCGGGGGGCCCCCAGATACGCAGTATTTT. It codes for CASSLDSGGPPDTQYF.

The genes are TRBV14 and TRBJ2-7, with 8 positions matching TRBD2. The CDR3 is 11 amino acids. Germline CDR1 SGHDN, CDR2 FVKESK. V lost 4 bases and J lost 9; bases outside the gene matches: 2. The CDR3 sequence is CASSPGGVQYF. The CDR3 DNA follows: TGTGCCAGCAGCCCGGGGGGGGTGCAGTACTTC.

The chain recombines TRBV4-3 with TRBJ1-4; D is unclear. V lost 8 bases to trimming and J lost 7 bases, with 14 bases between them. The germline CDR1 and CDR2 sequences are LGHNA and YSLEER. There are 13 residues in the CDR3. The CDR3 spells CASGEGFGEKLFF. In DNA form, the CDR3 reads TGCGCCAGCGGCGAGGGTTTTGGTGAAAAACTGTTTTTT.

In regard to this clone: One junction end disagrees with the germline gene, perhaps due to a read error. The chain uses TRBV5-4 and TRBJ2-1, with D possibly being TRBD1 (5 bases). Germline CDR1 reads SGHNT; CDR2 reads YYREEE (reference sequence). This CDR3 region has 12 residues. The CDR3 here is CASRLDTAGQFF. DNA of the CDR3: TGTGCCAGCAGATTGGACACCGCAGGGCAGTTCTTC.

This clone was seen just once. The chain recombines TRBV6-6 with TRBJ1-1; D unclear. The germline V and J ends were trimmed by 7 bases and 5 bases, with 14 bases remaining between them. CDR3 length: 13 residues. CDR1 is MNHNY, CDR2 SVGAGI, per germline (reference sequence). The CDR3 here is CASTGSRRTEAFF. The CDR3 DNA reads TGTGCCAGCACCGGAAGCCGGAGGACTGAAGCTTTCTTT.

This clone was picked up one time. As DNA, the CDR3 is TGTGCCAGCAGGCGACAGTACGAGCAGTACTTC. Translation gives CASRRQYEQYF. The gene calls are TRBV28 and TRBJ2-7; a possible D gene is TRBD1 (5 bases). Germline CDR1 reads MDHEN; CDR2 reads SYDVKM. V was trimmed by 6 bases and J by 4 bases, leaving 7 bases between them. The CDR3 is made up of 11 amino acids. Supplemented by reference TRBV28 and TRBJ2-7, the full variable domain reads DVKVTQSSRYLVKRTGEKVFLECVQDMDHENMFWYRQDPGLGLRLIYFSYDVKMKEKGDIPEGYSVSREKKERFSLILESASTNQTSMYLCASRRQYEQYFGPGTRLTVT.

In regard to this clone: The identical CDR3 is also encoded by other nucleotide sequences in the sample. This rearrangement joins TRBV7-9 to TRBJ2-2; TRBD2 might be the D (6 bases). The CDR3 sequence is 14 residues long. CDR1 SEHNR and CDR2 FQNEAQ come from the germline V gene (reference sequence). The V and J ends lost 3 bases and 1 base respectively, with 6 bases between them. CDR3 DNA: TGTGCCAGCAGCTTGGGGGGGAACACCGGGGAGCTGTTTTTT. It yields the protein CASSLGGNTGELFF.

The rearrangement uses TRBV11-2 and TRBJ1-6; TRBD1 might be the D (6 bases). The CDR3 totals 15 residues. Germline lookup yields CDR1 SGHAT and CDR2 FQNNGV. Trimming shortened V by 6 bases and J by 7 bases, and 16 bases separated the two germline ends. The chain's CDR3 is CASRKLGASNSPLHF. The CDR3 DNA reads TGTGCCAGCAGGAAGCTGGGGGCATCAAATTCACCCCTCCACTTT.

The gene calls are TRBV12-3 or TRBV12-4 and TRBJ2-3; no clear D gene. Trimming removed 6 bases from V and 0 bases from J, with 7 bases in between. The CDR3 has 13 amino acids. Written as DNA, the CDR3 is TGTGCCAGCAGGCCTACTAGCACAGATACGCAGTATTTT. Its protein product is CASRPTSTDTQYF.